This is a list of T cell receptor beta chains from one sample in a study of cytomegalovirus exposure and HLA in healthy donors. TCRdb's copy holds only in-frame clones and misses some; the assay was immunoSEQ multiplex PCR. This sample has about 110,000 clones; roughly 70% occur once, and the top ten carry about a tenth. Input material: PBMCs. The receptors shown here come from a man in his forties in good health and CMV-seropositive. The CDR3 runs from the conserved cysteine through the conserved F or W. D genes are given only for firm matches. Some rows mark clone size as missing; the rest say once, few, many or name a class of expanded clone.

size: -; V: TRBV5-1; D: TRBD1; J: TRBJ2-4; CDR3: CASSAGQGAIQYF; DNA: TGCGCCAGCAGCGCAGGACAGGGGGCCATTCAGTACTTC
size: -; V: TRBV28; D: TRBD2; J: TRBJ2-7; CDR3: CASSRTGLEERQYF; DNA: TGTGCCAGCAGTCGGACGGGACTAGAGGAACGGCAGTACTTC
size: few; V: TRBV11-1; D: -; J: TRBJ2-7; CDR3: CASSLKQGLSEQYF; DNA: TGTGCCAGCAGCTTAAAACAGGGCCTGTCCGAGCAGTACTTC
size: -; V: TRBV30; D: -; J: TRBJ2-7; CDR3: CAWSFSSHEQYF; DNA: TGTGCCTGGAGTTTCTCTTCCCACGAGCAGTACTTC
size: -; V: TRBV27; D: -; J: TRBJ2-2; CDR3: CASKFRANTGELFF; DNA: TGTGCCAGCAAATTCAGGGCGAACACCGGGGAGCTGTTTTTT
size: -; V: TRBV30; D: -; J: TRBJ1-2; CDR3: CAWSVPGGMSYTF; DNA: TGTGCCTGGAGTGTACCAGGCGGGATGAGCTACACCTTC
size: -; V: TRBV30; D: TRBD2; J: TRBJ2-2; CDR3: CAWSLAGPGELFF; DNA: TGTGCCTGGAGTTTAGCGGGACCCGGGGAGCTGTTTTTT
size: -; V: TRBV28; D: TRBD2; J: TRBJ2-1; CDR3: CASSSSGQYNEQFF; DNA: TGTGCCAGCAGTTCTAGCGGGCAATACAATGAGCAGTTCTTC
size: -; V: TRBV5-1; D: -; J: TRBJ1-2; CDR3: CASSAGQLDGYTF; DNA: TGCGCCAGCAGCGCCGGACAGTTGGATGGCTACACCTTC
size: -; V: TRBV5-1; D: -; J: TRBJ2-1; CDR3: CASSLGASYDNEQFF; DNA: TGCGCCAGCAGCTTGGGTGCTAGTTACGACAATGAGCAGTTCTTC
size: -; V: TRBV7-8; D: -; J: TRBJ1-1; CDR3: CASSLVGGLAAEAFF; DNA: TGTGCCAGCAGCTTAGTCGGCGGGCTCGCCGCTGAAGCTTTCTTT
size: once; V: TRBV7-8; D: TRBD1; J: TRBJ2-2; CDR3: CASSRRQGDTGELFF; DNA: TGTGCCAGCAGCCGCCGGCAGGGGGACACCGGGGAGCTGTTTTTT
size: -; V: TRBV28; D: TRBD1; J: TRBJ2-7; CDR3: CASSSQTGTGRHEQYF; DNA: TGTGCCAGCAGCTCCCAGACCGGGACAGGGAGGCACGAGCAGTACTTC
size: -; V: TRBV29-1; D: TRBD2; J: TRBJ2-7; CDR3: CSVEDAGTSGTSSYEQYF; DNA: TGCAGCGTTGAAGATGCCGGGACTAGCGGGACGTCCTCCTACGAGCAGTACTTC
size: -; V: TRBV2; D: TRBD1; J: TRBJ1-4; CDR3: CASSEGTGDEKLFF; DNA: TGTGCCAGCAGCGAAGGGACAGGGGATGAAAAACTGTTTTTT
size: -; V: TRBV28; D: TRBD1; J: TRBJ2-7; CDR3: CASRSLGGGYEQYF; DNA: TGTGCCAGCAGGTCCCTAGGGGGCGGCTACGAGCAGTACTTC
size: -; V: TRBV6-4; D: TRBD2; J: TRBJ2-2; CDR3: CASRRLAADTGELFF; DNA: TGTGCCAGCAGAAGACTAGCGGCAGACACCGGGGAGCTGTTTTTT
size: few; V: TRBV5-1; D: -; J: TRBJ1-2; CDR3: CASSLDLANYGYTF; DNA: TGCGCCAGCAGCCTGGACCTAGCTAACTATGGCTACACCTTC
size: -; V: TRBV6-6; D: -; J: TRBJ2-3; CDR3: CASRTLARDTQYF; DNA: TGTGCCAGCAGAACCCTCGCCAGGGATACGCAGTATTTT
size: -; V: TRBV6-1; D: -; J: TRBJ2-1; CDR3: CASSVKVGSSYNEQFF; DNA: TGTGCCAGCAGTGTGAAAGTTGGGAGCTCCTACAATGAGCAGTTCTTC
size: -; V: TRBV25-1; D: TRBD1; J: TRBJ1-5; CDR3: CASSESGGELAPQHF; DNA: TGTGCCAGCAGTGAATCAGGGGGCGAGTTGGCGCCCCAGCATTTT
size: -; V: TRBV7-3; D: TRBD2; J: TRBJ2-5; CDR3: CASSSTSGSGETQYF; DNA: TGTGCCAGCAGCTCGACTAGCGGGAGCGGAGAGACCCAGTACTTC
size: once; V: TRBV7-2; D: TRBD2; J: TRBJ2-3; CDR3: CASSLTSGISDTQYF; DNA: TGTGCCAGCAGCCTGACTAGCGGGATATCAGATACGCAGTATTTT
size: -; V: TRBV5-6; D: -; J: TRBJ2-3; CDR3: CASSLKAPDTQYF; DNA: TGTGCCAGCAGCCTAAAAGCCCCAGATACGCAGTATTTT
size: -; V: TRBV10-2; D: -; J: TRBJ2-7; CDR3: CASRNRFWEQYF; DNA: TGCGCCAGCAGAAACAGGTTTTGGGAGCAGTACTTC
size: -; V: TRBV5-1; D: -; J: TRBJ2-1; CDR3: CASSLGQVNEQFF; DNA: TGCGCCAGCAGCTTGGGACAAGTCAATGAGCAGTTCTTC
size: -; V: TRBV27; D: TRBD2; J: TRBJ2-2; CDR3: CASSPSSGRSGELFF; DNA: TGTGCCAGCAGTCCGTCTAGCGGGAGGTCCGGGGAGCTGTTTTTT
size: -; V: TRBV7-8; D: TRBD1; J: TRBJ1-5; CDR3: CASSLALRGQRNQPQHF; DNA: TGTGCCAGCAGCTTAGCTTTGCGGGGACAGAGGAATCAGCCCCAGCATTTT
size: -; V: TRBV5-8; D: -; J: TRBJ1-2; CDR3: CASSLTDLNYGYTF; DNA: TGTGCCAGCAGCTTGACAGACCTTAACTATGGCTACACCTTC
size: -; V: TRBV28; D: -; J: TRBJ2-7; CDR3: CASSLTRIDEQYF; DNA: TGTGCCAGCAGTTTGACTAGGATCGACGAGCAGTACTTC
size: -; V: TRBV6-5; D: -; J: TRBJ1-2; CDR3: CASSKQGYGYTF; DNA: TGTGCCAGCAGTAAACAGGGCTATGGCTACACCTTC
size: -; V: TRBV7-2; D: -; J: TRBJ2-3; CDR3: CASSLRTALATDTQYF; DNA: TGTGCCAGCAGCTTACGAACCGCTCTAGCGACAGATACGCAGTATTTT
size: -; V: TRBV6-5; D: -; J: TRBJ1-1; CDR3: CASLYRANTEAFF; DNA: TGTGCCAGCCTATACAGGGCGAACACTGAAGCTTTCTTT
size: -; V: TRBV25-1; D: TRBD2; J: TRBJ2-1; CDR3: CASSEYLAGGDEQFF; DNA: TGTGCCAGCAGTGAATATTTAGCGGGAGGTGATGAGCAGTTCTTC
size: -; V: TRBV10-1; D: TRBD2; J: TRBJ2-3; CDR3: CASSLAGTDTQYF; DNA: TGCGCCAGCAGCCTAGCGGGCACAGATACGCAGTATTTT
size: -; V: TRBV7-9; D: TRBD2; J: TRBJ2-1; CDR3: CASSLAGGPYNEQFF; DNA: TGTGCCAGCAGCTTAGCGGGAGGGCCTTACAATGAGCAGTTCTTC
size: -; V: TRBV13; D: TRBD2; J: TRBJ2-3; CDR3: CASSQGTSGRDTQYF; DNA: TGTGCCAGCAGCCAAGGGACTAGCGGGAGGGATACGCAGTATTTT
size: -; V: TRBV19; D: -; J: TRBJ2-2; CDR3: CASSIGGFTGELFF; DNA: TGTGCCAGTAGTATAGGAGGGTTCACCGGGGAGCTGTTTTTT
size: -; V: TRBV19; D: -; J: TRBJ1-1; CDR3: CASRPGTLNTEAFF; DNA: TGTGCCAGTCGTCCCGGGACATTGAACACTGAAGCTTTCTTT
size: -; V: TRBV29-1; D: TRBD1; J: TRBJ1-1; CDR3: CSVPGTGGLKSEAFF; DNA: TGCAGCGTTCCTGGGACAGGGGGCTTAAAATCTGAAGCTTTCTTT
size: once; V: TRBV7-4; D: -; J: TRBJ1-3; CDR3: CASSLTRSSGNTIYF; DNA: TGTGCCAGCAGCTTAACACGGAGCTCTGGAAACACCATATATTTT
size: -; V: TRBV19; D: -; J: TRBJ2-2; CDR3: CASSIQLAAGELFF; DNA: TGTGCCAGTAGTATACAATTAGCTGCCGGGGAGCTGTTTTTT
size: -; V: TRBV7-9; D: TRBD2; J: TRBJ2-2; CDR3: CASSLGTTAGGTGELFF; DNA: TGTGCCAGCAGCTTAGGAACGACAGCGGGAGGGACCGGGGAGCTGTTTTTT
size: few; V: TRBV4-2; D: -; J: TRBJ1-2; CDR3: CASSQEPQGGNYGYTF; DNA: TGTGCCAGCAGCCAAGAACCGCAGGGCGGCAACTATGGCTACACCTTC
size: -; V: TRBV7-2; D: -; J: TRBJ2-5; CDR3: CASSFFISGQETQYF; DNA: TGTGCCAGCAGCTTTTTCATCAGCGGACAAGAGACCCAGTACTTC
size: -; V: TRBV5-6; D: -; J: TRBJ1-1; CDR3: CASSSPLTPNTEAFF; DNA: TGTGCCAGCAGCTCCCCACTAACTCCGAACACTGAAGCTTTCTTT